This TCR beta chain was captured by sequencing in a study of blood T cell repertoires in COVID-19. For the study at large: Researchers got acute and convalescent COVID-19 samples from the United States, Italy and Spain. Sources were T cells, B-cell-depleted T cells, or PBMCs; the material itself was cDNA or gDNA.

The data were produced by immunoSEQ multiplex PCR, yet TCRdb's version contains in-frame clones alone and is incomplete. This table has about 190,000 clones, roughly 83% appearing once. V lost 5 bases, J lost 0 bases, and 14 bases lay in between. Germline CDR1 reads PRHDT; CDR2 reads FYEKMQ (reference sequence). The CDR3 runs 17 residues. Participants, about 18 to 90 years old, spanned approximately 25 US areas. Participant-reported clinical history was the basis for cohort assignment. This sequence was found in a man between 40 and 49 years old with acute COVID-19. The chain is built from TRBV13 and TRBJ2-6; the D gene is possibly TRBD2 (7 bases). The specimen was PBMCs or T cells enriched from blood (not recorded which). The CDR3 region has the DNA TGTGCCAGCAGCCCTGGGGGGGGCTCCTCTGGGGCCAACGTCCTGACTTTC. This encodes CASSPGGGSSGANVLTF.